One and the same sample provided the 17 T cell receptor beta chains below, sequenced in a study of T cells in Graves' hyperthyroidism and ophthalmopathy. There were TCR beta CDR3 regions amplified from RNA transcripts. HTBI primers were employed in a first-round RT-PCR of the TCR CDR3. Each CDR3 protein is one row after TCRdb ran MiXCR on the multiplex PCR reads. The table lists around 450,000 distinct CDR3 sequences, about 15% of them singletons. Sequenced input: blood. These receptors were collected from a woman aged 18 to 35 with Graves' hyperthyroidism.

J is TRBJ1-4 and V is TRBV27, with 8 nucleotides matching TRBD1. The ends lost 6 bases at V and 4 bases at J; junction bases unmatched: 10. CDR1 is MNHEY and CDR2 is SMNVEV in the germline V gene (reference sequence). This CDR3 has 16 amino acids. The CDR3 bases are TGTGCCAGCAGCCAACAGGGGGGGCCACTTAATGAAAAACTGTTTTTT. Translated: CASSQQGGPLNEKLFF. Filled out from reference TRBV27 and TRBJ1-4, the complete variable domain reads EAQVTQNPRYLITVTGKKLTVTCSQNMNHEYMSWYRQDPGLGLRQIYYSMNVEVTDKGDVPEGYKVSRKEKRNFPLILESPSPNQTSLYFCASSQQGGPLNEKLFFGSGTQLSVL.

This clonotype was seen at least ten times. The chain uses TRBV27 and TRBJ2-2; 10 positions agree with TRBD2. J lost 4 bases, V lost 6 bases, and 5 bases had no gene match. Germline V CDR1 and CDR2: MNHEY, SMNVEV (reference sequence). CDR3 size: 15 residues. The CDR3 DNA is TGTGCCAGCAGACCCCTAGCGGGGGTCACCGGGGAGCTGTTTTTT. This translates into CASRPLAGVTGELFF.

In this sample, this clonotype turned up many times. The rearrangement uses TRBV27 and TRBJ1-2, with D tentatively TRBD1 (5 bases). The germline V gene encodes CDR1 MNHEY and CDR2 SMNVEV (reference sequence). V was trimmed by 2 bases and J by 6 bases, leaving 19 bases between them. The CDR3 loop spans 16 amino acids. CDR3 nucleotide sequence: TGTGCCAGCAGTTTAAGATGGGGCCCAGGTACCGATGGCTACACCTTC. Encoded protein: CASSLRWGPGTDGYTF.

This clonotype was counted at least ten times. The chain links TRBV2 to TRBJ2-1; TRBD1 agrees at 9 bases. The germline V gene has CDR1 SNHLY and CDR2 FYNNEI. The J segment lost 7 bases and the V segment lost 6 bases, leaving 10 bases of the junction unmatched. The CDR3 totals 15 residues. The CDR3 nucleotides are TGTGCCAGCAGCGGGGACAGGGAGGTGAGGAATGAGCAGTTCTTC. Its translation is CASSGDREVRNEQFF. Combining the CDR3 with reference TRBV2 and TRBJ2-1 gives the whole variable domain EPEVTQTPSHQVTQMGQEVILRCVPISNHLYFYWYRQILGQKVEFLVSFYNNEISEKSEIFDDQFSVERPDGSNFTLKIRSTKLEDSAMYFCASSGDREVRNEQFFGPGTRLTVL.

This clonotype was observed at least ten times. The CDR3 bases are TGTGCCAGCAGTTTTCGGACCTCCTCCAATCAGCCCCAGCATTTT. This codes for CASSFRTSSNQPQHF. The J gene is TRBJ1-5, the V gene TRBV12-3 or TRBV12-4; D uncertain. This CDR3 has 15 amino acids. The ends were cut back, 3 bases at V and 3 bases at J, with 12 bases in the middle.

This clonotype was seen ten or more times. This chain links TRBV12-5 with TRBJ1-2, with D possibly being TRBD1 (6 bases). Looked up from germline, CDR1 is LGHNT and CDR2 is FRNRAP. V lost 4 bases, J lost 6 bases, and 12 bases lay in between. This CDR3 has 13 residues. CDR3 sequence: CASGSWQGHGYTF. In nucleotides, the CDR3 is TGTGCTAGTGGTTCATGGCAGGGGCATGGCTACACCTTC.

This clonotype was observed a few times. This chain links TRBV5-1 with TRBJ2-5; D not certain. The V end lost 1 base, the J end lost 2 bases, and 15 bases lay between the germline ends. The germline gives CDR1 SGHRS, CDR2 YFSETQ. The CDR3 loop spans 16 amino acids. CDR3 loop: CASSLFGGDHQETQYF. The CDR3 DNA reads as TGCGCCAGCAGCTTGTTTGGCGGAGACCATCAAGAGACCCAGTACTTC.

This clonotype was found once. This may be a read error, as it is one base from a much larger clone. The gene calls are TRBV4-1 and TRBJ2-2; D perhaps matches TRBD2 (7 bases). CDR3 length: 15 residues. Trimming left V 4 bases short and J 4 bases short, with 13 bases between. CDR1 and CDR2 from the germline V gene are MGHRA and YSYEKL. CDR3 sequence (DNA): TGCGCCAGCAGCCTGGGGGGGCTGACCACCGGGGAGCTGTTTTTT. It translates to CASSLGGLTTGELFF.

This clonotype was observed at least ten times. This chain links TRBV11-2 with TRBJ2-7; TRBD1 matches at 7 bases. The germline CDR1 and CDR2 sequences are SGHAT and FQNNGV. The CDR3 runs to 16 residues. V was pared by 2 bases and J by 3 bases, with 10 bases of the junction left unmatched. CDR3 nucleotide sequence: TGTGCCAGCAGCTTAAGGACCGGGACAGAGCTCTACGAGCAGTACTTC. It yields the protein CASSLRTGTELYEQYF.

Ten or more counts support this clonotype. This chain uses TRBV5-6 with TRBJ2-7; no clear D. The length of the CDR3 is 13 residues. The V and J ends lost 3 bases and 0 bases respectively, with 7 bases between them. The germline V gene encodes CDR1 SGHDT and CDR2 YYEEEE. The CDR3 region is CASSYQVSYEQYF. CDR3 coding DNA: TGTGCCAGCAGCTACCAAGTCTCCTACGAGCAGTACTTC. Variable domain in full (rest from reference TRBV5-6 and TRBJ2-7): DAGVTQSPTHLIKTRGQQVTLRCSPKSGHDTVSWYQQALGQGPQFIFQYYEEEERQRGNFPDRFSGHQFPNYSSELNVNALLLGDSALYLCASSYQVSYEQYFGPGTRLTVT.

Concerning this clonotype itself: This may be a read error: a much more frequent sequence differs by one nucleotide. The rearrangement links TRBV7-9 to TRBJ1-5; D remains unclear. Between the trimmed V and J ends, which lost 1 base and 11 bases, there was a span of 12 bases. The CDR3 has 13 residues. Germline V lookup: CDR1 SEHNR, CDR2 FQNEAQ (reference sequence). CDR3 loop: CASSLEGTSAQHF. The CDR3 bases are TGTGCCAGCAGCTTAGAGGGCACCTCGGCCCAGCATTTT.

The CDR3 DNA reads TGTGCCAGCAGCCAAGATACCGGCAGGGAAATTCAGTACTTC. Translation: CASSQDTGREIQYF. J is TRBJ2-4 and V is TRBV4-2, with D possibly TRBD1 on 5 matching bases. Per germline, CDR1 LGHNA and CDR2 YNFKEQ. The CDR3 is 14 amino acids. V gave up 0 bases and J gave up 10 bases, with 13 bases separating them.

Remarks on this clonotype: Possible read error: a much larger clone is one base away. The chain combines TRBV11-2 with TRBJ2-7; D may be TRBD2 (5 bases). CDR1 SGHAT and CDR2 FQNNGV come from the germline V gene. V lost 5 bases and J 2 bases, leaving 19 bases between the germline ends. CDR3 length: 16 amino acids. CDR3 in amino acids: CASSPYGGSTAYEQYF. The CDR3 DNA is TGTGCCAGCAGCCCCTATGGAGGTTCCACAGCCTACGAGCAGTACTTC. Supplemented by reference TRBV11-2 and TRBJ2-7, the full variable domain reads EAGVAQSPRYKIIEKRQSVAFWCNPISGHATLYWYQQILGQGPKLLIQFQNNGVVDDSQLPKDRFSAERLKGVDSTLKIQPAKLEDSAVYLCASSPYGGSTAYEQYFGPGTRLTVT.

Turning to this clonotype: This may arise from a read error, as a much more abundant clone is one base away. The genes are TRBV14 and TRBJ2-7; 7 nucleotides line up with TRBD1. V shed 5 bases, J shed 6 bases, and the junction held 7 bases outside the gene matches. Germline V gene lookup returns CDR1 SGHDN and CDR2 FVKESK. The CDR3 sequence is 13 residues long. For the CDR3, the DNA is TGTGCCAGCAGCTGGGCAGGGGGAAGCGAGCAGTACTTC. It encodes CASSWAGGSEQYF.

The chain employs TRBV19 and TRBJ1-1; D is ambiguous. Germline CDR1 LNHDA, CDR2 SQIVND (reference sequence). V was pared by 1 base and J by 11 bases, with 8 bases between. The CDR3 loop spans 11 amino acids. The DNA of the CDR3 is TGTGCCAGTAGTATAGGTGACGGTGCTTTCTTT. Its protein product is CASSIGDGAFF.

This clonotype was seen repeatedly, ten times or more. The CDR3 region is CASSRPENRDRGLYGYTF. Written as DNA, the CDR3 is TGTGCCAGCAGTCGGCCCGAAAACCGGGACAGGGGGCTCTATGGCTACACCTTC. This chain links TRBV27 with TRBJ1-2, with 12 bases fitting TRBD1. Trimming at V came to 5 bases and at J to 4 bases, leaving 14 bases not matched to a gene. This CDR3 region has 18 residues. CDR1 is MNHEY and CDR2 is SMNVEV in the germline V gene (reference sequence).

This clonotype was seen at least ten times. The V and J genes are TRBV11-2 and TRBJ2-7; possibly TRBD1 or TRBD2 for D (6 bases each). Germline V gene data show CDR1 as SGHAT and CDR2 as FQNNGV. The CDR3 sequence is 17 residues long. The ends were cut back, 1 base at V and 6 bases at J, with 22 bases in the middle. Here the CDR3 reads CASSLVISRGPAGEQYF. As DNA, the CDR3 is TGTGCCAGCAGCTTAGTTATTTCTCGGGGGCCAGCGGGCGAGCAGTACTTC. Supplemented by reference TRBV11-2 and TRBJ2-7, the full variable domain reads EAGVAQSPRYKIIEKRQSVAFWCNPISGHATLYWYQQILGQGPKLLIQFQNNGVVDDSQLPKDRFSAERLKGVDSTLKIQPAKLEDSAVYLCASSLVISRGPAGEQYFGPGTRLTVT.